These 21 T cell receptor beta chains share one sample of origin, sequenced in a study of CD8+CD57+ T cells in acquired aplastic anemia. The patients chosen for sequencing had shown expansion of CD8+CD57+ cells (detected by flow cytometry). Genomic DNA, the template, was used for profiling of the TCR beta VDJ and CDR3. TCRdb analysed the reads with MiXCR anew, one entry per CDR3 protein. The sample lists 170,000 or so distinct CDR3 sequences; less than 65% were seen once. Sequencing input: sorted CD4+, CD8+, or CD8+CD57+ T cells (not recorded which) from PBMCs. Receptors originate from a human donor with aplastic anemia.

The chain uses TRBV7-2 and TRBJ1-2; D remains unclear. Trimming took 8 bases from V and 5 from J, leaving 18 bases between them. CDR1 is SGHTA, CDR2 FQGNSA, per germline. CDR3 length: 14 amino acids. The chain's CDR3 is CASGSPTGTYGYTF. The CDR3 DNA reads TGTGCCAGCGGCTCGCCGACGGGTACATATGGCTACACCTTC.

The V call is TRBV12-3 or TRBV12-4, the J call TRBJ2-7; D gene unclear. The CDR3 has 12 amino acids. V was clipped by 2 bases and J by 2 bases, with 4 bases between them. This CDR3 reads CASSLWAYEQYF. CDR3 DNA: TGTGCCAGCAGTTTATGGGCCTACGAGCAGTACTTC.

The chain uses TRBV19 and TRBJ2-7; no clear D gene. CDR3 length equals 16 residues. The V gene's germline CDR1 is LNHDA and CDR2 SQIVND (reference sequence). Trimming took off 1 base at V and 6 bases at J, with 19 bases between the two ends. CDR3 sequence: CASSIGGSASQLEQYF. The CDR3 DNA sequence: TGTGCCAGTAGTATAGGAGGATCAGCCAGCCAACTCGAGCAGTACTTC. The full variable domain, with the rest looked up from reference TRBV19 and TRBJ2-7, is DGGITQSPKYLFRKEGQNVTLSCEQNLNHDAMYWYRQDPGQGLRLIYYSQIVNDFQKGDIAEGYSVSREKKESFPLTVTSAQKNPTAFYLCASSIGGSASQLEQYFGPGTRLTVT.

The J gene is TRBJ1-6, the V gene TRBV9; D may be TRBD1 (5 bases). V was clipped by 0 bases and J by 18 bases, with 22 bases between them. The CDR3 is 15 amino acids. Germline CDR1 and CDR2: SGDLS and YYNGEE. The CDR3 is CASSVGGAENSPSHF. The CDR3 coding sequence is TGTGCCAGCAGCGTAGGAGGGGCGGAGAATTCACCCTCCCACTTT.

The chain joins TRBV19 to TRBJ1-1; 8 bases align to TRBD1. Per the germline V gene, CDR1 is LNHDA and CDR2 is SQIVND (reference sequence). The CDR3 is 14 amino acids. V trimming: 6 bases; J trimming: 1 base; junction bases outside the gene matches: 4. CDR3 DNA: TGTGCCAGTAGATGGGGACAGGAGAACACTGAAGCTTTCTTT. Translating it yields CASRWGQENTEAFF.

This clonotype was counted a few times. The chain uses TRBV7-8 and TRBJ2-3; 10 positions match TRBD2. Germline trimming cut 5 bases from V and 0 bases from J; bases unmatched to any gene: 5. CDR1 and CDR2 from the germline V gene are SGHVS and FQNEAQ. The length of the CDR3 is 16 residues. The CDR3 nucleotides are TGTGCCAGCAGCCGACGGACTAGCGGTAGCACAGATACGCAGTATTTT. Protein product: CASSRRTSGSTDTQYF.

This sequence joins TRBV20-1 and TRBJ2-1; D gene uncertain. The CDR3 length is 15 residues. Germline V gene sequence: CDR1 DFQATT, CDR2 SNEGSKA (reference sequence). V dropped 0 bases and J dropped 0 bases, with 9 bases sitting between them. The chain's CDR3 is CSARDVRSSYNEQFF. The CDR3 DNA follows: TGCAGTGCTAGAGATGTGAGGAGCTCCTACAATGAGCAGTTCTTC.

This clonotype was counted ten times or more. The junction and the germline gene differ at one end; a read error may be behind it. The chain uses TRBV13 and TRBJ1-1, with D perhaps TRBD1 (6 bases). This CDR3 contains 15 residues. Germline assignment: CDR1 PRHDT and CDR2 FYEKMQ (reference sequence). The DNA for the CDR3 is TGTGCCAGCAGCCTAGGGGGGTTAGGGGGGACTGAAGCTTTCTTT. Protein product: CASSLGGLGGTEAFF. The whole variable domain, remainder taken from reference TRBV13 and TRBJ1-1, is AAGVIQSPRHLIKEKRETATLKCYPIPRHDTVYWYQQGPGQDPQFLISFYEKMQSDKGSIPDRFSAQQFSDYHSELNMSSLELGDSALYFCASSLGGLGGTEAFFGQGTRLTVV.

This clonotype was counted at least ten times. The CDR3 DNA sequence: TGTGCCAGCAGCTTGGCCGTCAGGGGTTTGGCTCACTATGGCTACACCTTC. Residues: CASSLAVRGLAHYGYTF. J is TRBJ1-2 and V is TRBV5-6; perhaps TRBD1 as D (6 bases). This CDR3 contains 17 residues. Germline values: CDR1 SGHDT, CDR2 YYEEEE. Trimming removed 0 bases at V and 3 bases at J, with 18 bases between.

The V and J genes are TRBV7-8 and TRBJ1-1, with 7 bases aligning to TRBD1. The CDR3 runs 14 residues. CDR1 is SGHVS and CDR2 is FQNEAQ in the germline V gene. V lost 0 bases to trimming and J lost 4 bases; unmatched junction nucleotides: 2. The CDR3 region has the DNA TGTGCCAGCAGCTTAGCCAGGGGGGGCACTGAAGCTTTCTTT. Its protein is CASSLARGGTEAFF.

V is TRBV24-1 and J is TRBJ1-4, with 7 nucleotides matching TRBD1. Per germline, CDR1 KGHDR and CDR2 SFDVKD. The CDR3 runs 14 residues. V lost 2 bases, J lost 8 bases, and 4 bases stayed unmatched. The CDR3 DNA is TGTGCCACCAGTGATTCAGGGGGGTCGGAAAAACTGTTTTTT. It translates to CATSDSGGSEKLFF.

The rearrangement uses TRBV7-8 and TRBJ2-7; D not resolved. Looked up from germline, CDR1 is SGHVS and CDR2 is FQNEAQ. This CDR3 is built from 15 residues. V dropped 1 base and J dropped 6 bases, with 16 bases sitting between them. CDR3 in DNA: TGTGCCAGCAGCTTAGTCGTTGTATGGTCGAGCGAGCAGTACTTC. Its translation is CASSLVVVWSSEQYF. Combining the CDR3 with reference TRBV7-8 and TRBJ2-7 gives the whole variable domain GAGVSQSPRYKVAKRGQDVALRCDPISGHVSLFWYQQALGQGPEFLTYFQNEAQLDKSGLPSDRFFAERPEGSVSTLKIQRTQQEDSAVYLCASSLVVVWSSEQYFGPGTRLTVT.

The chain uses TRBV9 and TRBJ1-2; D might be TRBD1 (6 bases). CDR1 and CDR2 (germline): SGDLS, YYNGEE. The CDR3 extends over 17 amino acids. With 0 bases removed from V and 7 bases from J, the gap between germline ends came to 22 bases. In DNA, the CDR3 is TGTGCCAGCAGCGTAGGATCAGGGGTGTTCGAGGTTGGTGGCTACACCTTC. It yields the protein CASSVGSGVFEVGGYTF.

The rearrangement links TRBV29-1 to TRBJ2-7; possibly TRBD1 for D (5 bases). The germline V gene has CDR1 SQVTM and CDR2 ANQGSEA. The V end was cut by 4 bases, the J end by 7 bases, with 23 bases between. The CDR3 totals 15 residues. CDR3 bases: TGCAGCGTTGTACCCGTTGTGGGGCCTGCTAGGGAGCAGTACTTC. As protein: CSVVPVVGPAREQYF.

The CDR3 nucleotides are TGTGCCAGCAGCTTGACCTCCGCCACGGTCGGGCACACTGAAGCTTTCTTT. It yields the protein CASSLTSATVGHTEAFF. The V call is TRBV11-1, the J call TRBJ1-1; D gene uncertain. The CDR3 loop spans 17 amino acids. The ends were cut back, 3 bases at V and 3 bases at J, with 20 bases in the middle. Germline V gene sequence: CDR1 SGHAT, CDR2 FQDESV (reference sequence).

Ten or more counts support this clonotype. The chain joins TRBV6-5 to TRBJ1-1, with 8 bases aligning to TRBD1. The CDR3 length is 16 residues. Germline V lookup: CDR1 MNHEY, CDR2 SVGAGI. After removal of 2 bases from V and 4 bases from J, the junction contained 9 bases not matched to a gene. CDR3 in DNA: TGTGCCAGCAGTTACCCGGACAGGGTAGGTTCCACTGAAGCTTTCTTT. This gives the protein CASSYPDRVGSTEAFF.

The chain carries TRBV19 and TRBJ1-6, with no clear D. V dropped 6 bases and J dropped 7 bases, with 7 bases sitting between them. The length of the CDR3 is 12 residues. Germline CDR1 LNHDA, CDR2 SQIVND (reference sequence). The CDR3 region is CASSVQNSPLHF. CDR3 in DNA: TGTGCCAGTAGCGTTCAGAATTCACCCCTCCACTTT.

This clonotype was observed at least ten times. V and J are TRBV19 and TRBJ1-5; D call uncertain. This CDR3 is 15 amino acids long. V lost 2 bases and J 0 bases, leaving 8 bases between the germline ends. CDR1 and CDR2 (germline): LNHDA, SQIVND (reference sequence). CDR3 residues: CASSITFYSNQPQHF. The CDR3 nucleotides are TGTGCCAGTAGTATAACATTTTATAGCAATCAGCCCCAGCATTTT.

The V gene is TRBV2, the J gene TRBJ2-3; TRBD1 matches 7 bases. The J segment lost 6 bases and the V segment lost 6 bases, leaving 6 bases of the junction unmatched. CDR3 length equals 13 residues. The germline V gene encodes CDR1 SNHLY and CDR2 FYNNEI. CDR3 loop: CASRGTVGDTQYF. In nucleotides, the CDR3 is TGTGCCAGCAGGGGGACAGTGGGGGATACGCAGTATTTT.

This rearrangement joins TRBV19 to TRBJ2-2; D may be TRBD1 (5 bases). The CDR3 contains 14 residues. V was trimmed by 8 bases and J by 1 base, leaving 11 bases between them. The germline V gene has CDR1 LNHDA and CDR2 SQIVND (reference sequence). The CDR3 sequence is CASHGQGNTGELFF. CDR3 coding DNA: TGTGCCAGTCACGGCCAGGGGAACACCGGGGAGCTGTTTTTT.

Comment on this clonotype: The junction does not match germline at one end; this may be a read error. V usage is TRBV2 and J usage is TRBJ2-1; D unclear. The germline gives CDR1 SNHLY, CDR2 FYNNEI. The CDR3 extends over 13 amino acids. CDR3 DNA sequence: TGTGCCAGCAGTCAAGCAGGAGTCTATGAGCAGTTCTTC. Translating gives CASSQAGVYEQFF.